This TCR beta chain was identified in a study of human T cells and chemical hapten exposure. This clonotype was seen more than once but under ten times. TCRdb reprocessed the RACE reads with MiXCR, giving one entry per CDR3 protein. This table holds around 380,000 distinct CDR3 sequences, roughly 4.8% found once. This CDR3 comprises 15 residues. V gave up 6 bases and J gave up 6 bases, with 17 bases separating them. The germline CDR1 and CDR2 sequences are ENHRY and SYGVKD. Described time point: patch test 1, 2 weeks after DPC sensitization. Noted treatment: therapeutic diphenylcyclopropenone sensitization with weekly scalp DPC.

The source of this sequence is a woman in her 50s with alopecia areata. Some clones in this sample may be carry-over from other donors' samples. The sample in question was whole blood, obtained in connection with sensitization to the hapten diphenylcyclopropenone (DPC). The V and J genes are TRBV10-3 and TRBJ2-2, with D uncertain. The CDR3 sequence: CAIRMDLPMAGELFF. CDR3 nucleotides: TGTGCCATCAGAATGGACCTCCCTATGGCCGGGGAGCTGTTTTTT.